This T cell receptor beta chain was captured in a study of cytomegalovirus exposure and HLA in healthy donors. Study context: Early release data held about 92 million unique TCRs from HLA-typed donors.

The PCR ran on 60 Vbeta and 13 Jbeta primers. The method was immunoSEQ multiplex PCR; TCRdb's version includes in-frame clones alone and lacks a portion of them. The sample lists over 150,000 clones, about 65% occurring once. The sequence came from a woman aged 30 to 39 in good health and CMV-seronegative. The sample consisted of PBMCs.

The CDR3 DNA reads as TGTGCCAGTAGTAACGGACTAGCGGGCACCGGGGAGCTGTTTTTT. It is translated as CASSNGLAGTGELFF. This chain connects TRBV19 to TRBJ2-2; 11 bases line up with TRBD2. The CDR3 runs 15 residues. Germline assignment: CDR1 LNHDA and CDR2 SQIVND (reference sequence). The J segment lost 4 bases and the V segment lost 4 bases, leaving 2 bases of the junction unmatched.